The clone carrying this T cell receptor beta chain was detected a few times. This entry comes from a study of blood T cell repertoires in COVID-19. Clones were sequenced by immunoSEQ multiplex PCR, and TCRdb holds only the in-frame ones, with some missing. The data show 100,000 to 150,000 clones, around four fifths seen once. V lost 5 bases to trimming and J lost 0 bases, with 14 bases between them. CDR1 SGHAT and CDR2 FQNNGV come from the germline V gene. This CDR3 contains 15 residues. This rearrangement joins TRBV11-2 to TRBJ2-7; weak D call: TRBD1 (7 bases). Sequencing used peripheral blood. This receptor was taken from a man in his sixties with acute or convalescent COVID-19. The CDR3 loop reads CASSLWRDSSYEQYF. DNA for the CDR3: TGTGCCAGCAGCCTCTGGCGGGACAGCTCCTACGAGCAGTACTTC.